The 15 T cell receptor beta chains given below trace back to one sample, sequenced in a study of T cell changes during pregnancy in multiple sclerosis. Assay: immunoSEQ multiplex PCR; the TCRdb copy retains only in-frame clones and omits some. The table records around 41,000 clones, 85% to 95% of them present only once. The starting material was CD4+ T cells from peripheral blood mononuclear cells, obtained in the third trimester of pregnancy. The source of these receptors is a female donor in good health, enrolled as a control in a pregnancy study.

This clone appeared a single time. The chain joins TRBV30 to TRBJ2-1; tentatively, D is TRBD2 (6 bases). CDR3 length equals 12 residues. Germline V gene data show CDR1 as GTSNPN and CDR2 as SVGIG (reference sequence). Trimming took 6 bases from V and 4 from J, leaving 10 bases between them. CDR3 DNA sequence: TGTGCCTGCAGTCGGGGGTACAATGAGCAGTTCTTC. Protein: CACSRGYNEQFF.

This chain uses TRBV28 with TRBJ1-2; 7 bases are shared with TRBD1. The CDR3 spans 15 residues. Germline V gene lookup returns CDR1 MDHEN and CDR2 SYDVKM. The trim removed 5 bases at V and 3 bases at J, leaving 9 bases unmatched. CDR3 in DNA: TGTGCCAGCAGTGCGAGACAGGGTTGGGACTATGGCTACACCTTC. Encoded protein: CASSARQGWDYGYTF.

The chain recombines TRBV5-1 with TRBJ2-3; possibly TRBD2 for D (6 bases). This CDR3 is built from 15 residues. V was trimmed by 6 bases and J by 5 bases, leaving 19 bases between them. Per germline, CDR1 SGHRS and CDR2 YFSETQ. Written as DNA, the CDR3 is TGCGCCAGCAACCTCGGCGGGGTGGGTGGAGATACGCAGTATTTT. It is translated as CASNLGGVGGDTQYF.

The chain has TRBV19 and TRBJ1-3, with no clear D. CDR3 length: 11 amino acids. V lost 10 bases and J 4 bases, leaving 8 bases between the germline ends. Germline V gives CDR1 LNHDA, CDR2 SQIVND (reference sequence). CDR3 nucleotides: TGTGCCACCCGGTTAGGAAACACCATATATTTT. Protein: CATRLGNTIYF.

This chain connects TRBV5-6 to TRBJ1-1; D remains ambiguous. Germline CDR1 is SGHDT and CDR2 is YYEEEE. Trimming left V 4 bases short and J 1 base short, with 23 bases between. This CDR3 is 18 amino acids long. The CDR3 coding sequence is TGTGCCAGCAGCCGTGGGCCATCCCGATCTGTAACGAACACTGAAGCTTTCTTT. Its translation is CASSRGPSRSVTNTEAFF.

The chain couples TRBV5-6 to TRBJ2-5, with TRBD2 as a possible D gene (6 bases). This CDR3 comprises 16 residues. Germline V lookup: CDR1 SGHDT, CDR2 YYEEEE. Trimming took off 4 bases at V and 5 bases at J, with 21 bases between the two ends. The CDR3 DNA reads as TGTGCCAGCAGCGCCCTCGGGACTTGGGTCGGCGAGACCCAGTACTTC. Its translation: CASSALGTWVGETQYF.

The rearrangement uses TRBV7-8 and TRBJ1-5, with TRBD1 matching 10 bases. CDR1 and CDR2 from the germline V gene are SGHVS and FQNEAQ. There are 17 residues in the CDR3. V was pared by 2 bases and J by 6 bases, with 10 bases of the junction left unmatched. CDR3 in DNA: TGTGCCAGCAGCTTATTTCTTCCGGGACAGGGGAGTCAGCCCCAGCATTTT. Translated: CASSLFLPGQGSQPQHF.

The chain uses TRBV28 and TRBJ1-3; 8 bases align to TRBD1. Germline-derived CDR1 and CDR2 are MDHEN and SYDVKM. V shed 4 bases and J 4 bases; nucleotides not matched to a gene: 6. The CDR3 loop spans 15 amino acids. In DNA, the CDR3 is TGTGCCAGCAGTTGGACAGGGTTGGAAGGAAACACCATATATTTT. It codes for CASSWTGLEGNTIYF.

V gene TRBV5-4 combines with J gene TRBJ2-2; D gene uncertain. V lost 0 bases to trimming and J lost 6 bases, with 12 bases between them. CDR3 length: 15 amino acids. Germline V lookup: CDR1 SGHNT, CDR2 YYREEE (reference sequence). CDR3 DNA sequence: TGTGCCAGCAGCTTGGCTTCTAGATTTCCCGGGGAGCTGTTTTTT. It encodes CASSLASRFPGELFF.

V is TRBV5-6 and J is TRBJ1-2, with D tentatively TRBD1 (5 bases). CDR3 length: 12 amino acids. The ends were cut back, 4 bases at V and 4 bases at J, with 8 bases in the middle. Germline V gene sequence: CDR1 SGHDT, CDR2 YYEEEE. The CDR3 loop is CASSADSYGYTF. In DNA form, the CDR3 reads TGTGCCAGCAGCGCCGACAGCTATGGCTACACCTTC.

The V gene is TRBV4-1, the J gene TRBJ2-1, with no clear D. The germline V and J ends were trimmed by 2 bases and 2 bases, with 16 bases remaining between them. Germline V lookup: CDR1 MGHRA, CDR2 YSYEKL. The CDR3 has 17 residues. CDR3 DNA sequence: TGCGCCAGCAGCCAACCTCGTTTAGTGCGAACCTACAATGAGCAGTTCTTC. Protein product: CASSQPRLVRTYNEQFF.

The J gene is TRBJ2-7, the V gene TRBV7-8; TRBD2 agrees at 7 bases. Germline V CDR1 and CDR2: SGHVS, FQNEAQ. V shed 5 bases and J 2 bases; nucleotides not matched to a gene: 9. The CDR3 extends over 15 amino acids. The CDR3 reads CASSRLAGDPYEQYF. The CDR3 bases are TGTGCCAGCAGCCGCCTTGCGGGGGACCCCTACGAGCAGTACTTC. Combining the CDR3 with reference TRBV7-8 and TRBJ2-7 gives the whole variable domain GAGVSQSPRYKVAKRGQDVALRCDPISGHVSLFWYQQALGQGPEFLTYFQNEAQLDKSGLPSDRFFAERPEGSVSTLKIQRTQQEDSAVYLCASSRLAGDPYEQYFGPGTRLTVT.

This clone was counted a few times. This chain links TRBV13 with TRBJ2-3; TRBD2 matches 7 bases. The V gene end was trimmed by 8 bases and the J gene end by 4 bases; junction bases not matched to a gene: 9. Germline V gives CDR1 PRHDT, CDR2 FYEKMQ (reference sequence). CDR3 length: 14 residues. For the CDR3, the DNA is TGTGCCAGCCACAAAGCGGGGCTCGCAGATACGCAGTATTTT. This codes for CASHKAGLADTQYF.

The CDR3 DNA sequence: TGTGCCAGTTCGACCATTCAGGGGGCAGGGACTGAAGCTTTCTTT. Protein product: CASSTIQGAGTEAFF. The chain combines TRBV19 with TRBJ1-1; TRBD1 matches 8 bases. Germline V gene data show CDR1 as LNHDA and CDR2 as SQIVND (reference sequence). The CDR3 totals 15 residues. The junction had 13 bases not matched to a gene; V was cut back by 8 bases and J by 5 bases.

The V and J genes are TRBV6-5 and TRBJ1-2, with a possible D match to TRBD1 (6 bases). The CDR3 is 15 amino acids. V was trimmed by 4 bases and J by 3 bases, leaving 15 bases between them. Per the germline V gene, CDR1 is MNHEY and CDR2 is SVGAGI. This CDR3 reads CASSSPRGGDYGYTF. Here the CDR3 DNA reads TGTGCCAGCAGTTCCCCGAGGGGGGGCGACTATGGCTACACCTTC.